The source of this T cell receptor beta chain is a study of beta chain features in type 1 diabetes. Points from the study as a whole: A definitive answer on HLA type influencing TCRB rearrangement was not reached here. Any PCR bias toward short templates would affect both groups alike.

The whole isolated RNA underwent reverse transcription, so sequencing captured expressed TCRB transcripts. Clones were sequenced by immunoSEQ multiplex PCR, and TCRdb holds only the in-frame ones, with some missing. The sample holds hundreds of thousands of clones, around 8% seen once. In its sample, this clone was seen a few times. Its antigen is still unknown. V was trimmed by 0 bases and J by 11 bases, leaving 16 bases between them. CDR1 is SEHNR and CDR2 is FQNEAQ in the germline V gene (reference sequence). The CDR3 loop spans 15 amino acids. Sequenced sample: central memory CD4+ T cells from blood. The chain recombines TRBV7-9 with TRBJ1-4; perhaps TRBD1 as D (5 bases). The source of this sequence is a woman aged 18 to 35 in good health. The CDR3 region has the DNA TGTGCCAGCAGCTTAGCGGCTCAGGGTTGGGAGAAACTGTTTTTT. This codes for CASSLAAQGWEKLFF. Complete variable domain (other parts from reference TRBV7-9 and TRBJ1-4): DTGVSQNPRHKITKRGQNVTFRCDPISEHNRLYWYRQTLGQGPEFLTYFQNEAQLEKSRLLSDRFSAERPKGSFSTLEIQRTEQGDSAMYLCASSLAAQGWEKLFFGSGTQLSVL.